The source of this T cell receptor beta chain is a study of human T cells and chemical hapten exposure. As to this clonotype: What it binds is unknown.

Indicated time point: patch test 1, 2 weeks after DPC sensitization. Treatment: therapeutic diphenylcyclopropenone sensitization with weekly scalp DPC. TCRdb passed the RACE reads through MiXCR, listing each CDR3 protein once. The data hold around 110,000 distinct CDR3 sequences, with 9.5% to 13% observed a single time. V was trimmed by 6 bases and J by 3 bases, leaving 11 bases between them. The CDR3 has 13 residues. Germline V gives CDR1 MNHEY, CDR2 SVGEGT. Regarding the study as a whole: Against controls, expanded TCRs gave rise to significantly more large CDR3 similarity clusters.

The chain recombines TRBV6-2 or TRBV6-3 with TRBJ1-2; D possibly corresponds to TRBD1 (6 bases). Sequences were derived from whole blood, sampled in connection with sensitization to the hapten diphenylcyclopropenone (DPC). The TCR comes from a woman between 45 and 60 years old with alopecia areata. Some clones in this sample may be carry-over from other donors' samples. CDR3 nucleotides: TGTGCCAGCAGGCAGGGGATTGACTATGGCTACACCTTC. This translates into CASRQGIDYGYTF.